What follows are 27 T cell receptor beta chains derived from one specimen sequenced in a study of shared clonotypes between healthy human individuals. The table came from immunoSEQ multiplex PCR; TCRdb's copy has only in-frame clones and leaves some out. The repertoire has more than 500,000 clones, about 96% of them found once; the top ten carry approximately 0.067%. Sample: naive CD4+ T cells sorted from blood. Subset described: CD45RA+ positively selected. The receptors here all came from a woman aged 25 to 39 in good health.

This sequence joins TRBV28 and TRBJ2-5; TRBD1 agrees at 7 bases. Near its end, the DNA agrees better with TRBJ2-7, so the J call may be wrong. The CDR3 runs to 11 residues. Germline assignment: CDR1 MDHEN and CDR2 SYDVKM. The CDR3 DNA reads TGTGCCAGCGGGACAGCCTACGAGCAGTACTTC. Residues: CASGTAYEQYF.

The rearrangement uses TRBV6-5 and TRBJ2-2; the match to TRBD2 covers 8 bases. V trimming: 2 bases; J trimming: 4 bases; junction bases outside the gene matches: 6. Germline CDR1 MNHEY, CDR2 SVGAGI. The CDR3 is made up of 16 amino acids. Here the CDR3 reads CASSYPASGSTGELFF. The CDR3 DNA reads TGTGCCAGCAGTTACCCGGCTAGCGGGTCCACCGGGGAGCTGTTTTTT.

The CDR3 reads CASSYSGARNEQFF. The DNA for the CDR3 is TGTGCCAGCAGTTACTCCGGGGCCCGTAATGAGCAGTTCTTC. This chain joins TRBV6-5 and TRBJ2-1, with D possibly being TRBD1 or TRBD2 (5 bases each). V dropped 0 bases and J dropped 7 bases, with 10 bases sitting between them. Per germline, CDR1 MNHEY and CDR2 SVGAGI. The CDR3 contains 14 residues.

The rearrangement uses TRBV28 and TRBJ2-1; the match to TRBD1 covers 8 bases. V shed 2 bases, J shed 4 bases, and the junction held 4 bases outside the gene matches. Germline lookup yields CDR1 MDHEN and CDR2 SYDVKM. This CDR3 has 15 amino acids. The CDR3 loop is CASSLQGATYNEQFF. In DNA, the CDR3 is TGTGCCAGCAGTTTACAGGGGGCCACATACAATGAGCAGTTCTTC.

J is TRBJ2-7 and V is TRBV27; possibly TRBD2 for D (6 bases). V dropped 6 bases and J dropped 4 bases, with 19 bases sitting between them. CDR3 length: 15 residues. Germline CDR1 and CDR2: MNHEY and SMNVEV (reference sequence). CDR3 in amino acids: CASRLDSGGRYEQYF. The CDR3 nucleotides read TGTGCCAGCAGATTGGACTCCGGGGGAAGATACGAGCAGTACTTC.

The chain uses TRBV21-1 and TRBJ2-7; TRBD1, the table's D call, lacks a check against the DNA. TRBV21-1 is deemed a pseudogene. There are 13 residues in the CDR3. The CDR3 nucleotides read TGTGCCAGCAGCAAGACAGGTGACTACGAGCAGTACTTC. It encodes CASSKTGDYEQYF.

The chain employs TRBV7-8 and TRBJ1-1; D is unresolved. Germline assignment: CDR1 SGHVS and CDR2 FQNEAQ. Trimming shortened V by 5 bases and J by 0 bases, and 10 bases separated the two germline ends. This CDR3 has 14 amino acids. CDR3 sequence reads: CASSPLTVNTEAFF. CDR3 nucleotide sequence: TGTGCCAGCAGCCCCCTAACAGTGAACACTGAAGCTTTCTTT.

V is TRBV29-1 and J is TRBJ2-1; 7 bases map to TRBD2. J was trimmed by 6 bases and V by 3 bases; bases with no gene match: 5. The CDR3 is 13 residues long. Germline assignment: CDR1 SQVTM and CDR2 ANQGSEA. CDR3 sequence (DNA): TGCAGCGTTGACCTGTCGGGGGGCAATGAGCAGTTCTTC. Translating it yields CSVDLSGGNEQFF.

The rearrangement links TRBV11-2 to TRBJ2-6; D remains unclear. CDR1 and CDR2 (germline): SGHAT, FQNNGV. Trimming stripped 5 bases from V and 2 bases from J, with 22 bases between. CDR3 length: 19 amino acids. The CDR3 DNA sequence: TGTGCCAGCAGCCCCCGAGGCGGAATCGTCCATCCTGGGGCCAACGTCCTGACTTTC. It is translated as CASSPRGGIVHPGANVLTF.

This chain joins TRBV18 and TRBJ2-7; D unresolved. Germline V gene lookup returns CDR1 KGHSH and CDR2 LQKENI. The CDR3 sequence is 18 residues long. V lost 1 base to trimming and J lost 0 bases, with 19 bases between them. The CDR3 coding sequence is TGTGCCAGCTCACCACTTGGGAACCAGGAAATCCCCTCCTACGAGCAGTACTTC. As protein: CASSPLGNQEIPSYEQYF.

The gene calls are TRBV28 and TRBJ2-7; perhaps TRBD2 as D (6 bases). CDR1 MDHEN and CDR2 SYDVKM come from the germline V gene. Trimming took off 1 base at V and 1 base at J, with 11 bases between the two ends. The length of the CDR3 is 15 residues. CDR3 DNA sequence: TGTGCCAGCAGTTTATCCGGGACTGTTTCCTACGAGCAGTACTTC. Protein product: CASSLSGTVSYEQYF. Supplemented by reference TRBV28 and TRBJ2-7, the full variable domain reads DVKVTQSSRYLVKRTGEKVFLECVQDMDHENMFWYRQDPGLGLRLIYFSYDVKMKEKGDIPEGYSVSREKKERFSLILESASTNQTSMYLCASSLSGTVSYEQYFGPGTRLTVT.

As to this clone: The same CDR3 can be traced to other DNA sequences in this sample. V gene TRBV27 combines with J gene TRBJ1-5; unclear D gene. Per the germline V gene, CDR1 is MNHEY and CDR2 is SMNVEV (reference sequence). This CDR3 spans 13 amino acids. The germline V and J ends were trimmed by 2 bases and 4 bases, with 6 bases remaining between them. DNA of the CDR3: TGTGCCAGCAGTTTAAAAGTGAATCAGCCCCAGCATTTT. Amino acid sequence: CASSLKVNQPQHF.

The V call is TRBV7-9, the J call TRBJ2-1, with 7 bases that match TRBD2. V dropped 2 bases and J dropped 3; count of bases not matched to a gene: 7. CDR3 size: 16 residues. The germline V gene has CDR1 SEHNR and CDR2 FQNEAQ (reference sequence). The CDR3 reads CASSLMGLADYNEQFF. Here the CDR3 DNA reads TGTGCCAGCAGCTTAATGGGTCTAGCGGACTACAATGAGCAGTTCTTC.

The chain carries TRBV5-1 and TRBJ1-5; D ambiguous. This CDR3 comprises 15 residues. V lost 1 base to trimming and J lost 5 bases, with 13 bases between them. Germline CDR1 SGHRS, CDR2 YFSETQ. CDR3 loop: CASSLTPGGDQPQHF. In nucleotides, the CDR3 is TGCGCCAGCAGCTTGACCCCAGGCGGGGATCAGCCCCAGCATTTT. Using reference TRBV5-1 and TRBJ1-5 for the parts outside the CDR3, the full variable domain is KAGVTQTPRYLIKTRGQQVTLSCSPISGHRSVSWYQQTPGQGLQFLFEYFSETQRNKGNFPGRFSGRQFSNSRSEMNVSTLELGDSALYLCASSLTPGGDQPQHFGDGTRLSIL.

The chain joins TRBV28 to TRBJ2-1, with a weak D call TRBD2 (5 bases). V was clipped by 3 bases and J by 0 bases, with 15 bases between them. This CDR3 is built from 17 residues. The germline gives CDR1 MDHEN, CDR2 SYDVKM. The CDR3 loop reads CASSFGLARSSYNEQFF. CDR3 nucleotide sequence: TGTGCCAGCAGTTTCGGGCTAGCTCGAAGCTCCTACAATGAGCAGTTCTTC.

V is TRBV6-5 and J is TRBJ2-5; 7 bases align to TRBD1. The tail of the sequence fits TRBJ2-7 better, so the J call may be wrong. Germline V gene data show CDR1 as MNHEY and CDR2 as SVGAGI. The CDR3 totals 15 residues. CDR3 amino acids: CASSYWGQTNYEQYF. The CDR3 nucleotides read TGTGCCAGCAGTTACTGGGGACAGACCAATTACGAGCAGTACTTC.

The chain is built from TRBV2 and TRBJ2-7; TRBD2 might be the D (6 bases). V lost 1 base and J lost 2, with 9 bases in between. The CDR3 has 14 amino acids. Germline V CDR1 and CDR2: SNHLY, FYNNEI. The CDR3 DNA reads as TGTGCCAGCAGTGAAGTTAGCGGCACCTACGAGCAGTACTTC. Amino acids: CASSEVSGTYEQYF.

This chain uses TRBV5-1 with TRBJ2-5; 7 bases fit TRBD1. Germline-derived CDR1 and CDR2 are SGHRS and YFSETQ. The CDR3 has 15 residues. Trimming cost V 0 bases and J 5 bases; bases outside gene matches: 7. In DNA, the CDR3 is TGCGCCAGCAGCTTGGAAGGGGGCAGGGGCGAGACCCAGTACTTC. This codes for CASSLEGGRGETQYF. Full variable domain (remainder filled in from reference TRBV5-1 and TRBJ2-5): KAGVTQTPRYLIKTRGQQVTLSCSPISGHRSVSWYQQTPGQGLQFLFEYFSETQRNKGNFPGRFSGRQFSNSRSEMNVSTLELGDSALYLCASSLEGGRGETQYFGPGTRLLVL.

The V call is TRBV18, the J call TRBJ2-6; 8 bases are shared with TRBD1. CDR3 size: 19 residues. V lost 3 bases to trimming and J lost 0 bases; unmatched junction nucleotides: 10. Germline CDR1 is KGHSH and CDR2 is LQKENI. The chain's CDR3 is CASSPQYGQGPSGANVLTF. The CDR3 DNA sequence: TGTGCCAGCTCACCGCAGTACGGACAGGGTCCCTCTGGGGCCAACGTCCTGACTTTC.

The V and J genes are TRBV19 and TRBJ2-7; TRBD2 aligns across 7 bases. Trimming cost V 7 bases and J 0 bases; bases outside gene matches: 6. Per the germline V gene, CDR1 is LNHDA and CDR2 is SQIVND (reference sequence). The CDR3 is 14 residues long. This CDR3 reads CASNRRGDSYEQYF. The CDR3 DNA is TGTGCCAGTAACAGACGGGGGGACTCCTACGAGCAGTACTTC.

The chain uses TRBV15 and TRBJ2-1; D is unclear. Germline CDR1 is LNHNV and CDR2 is YYDKDF (reference sequence). CDR3 length equals 12 residues. V gave up 3 bases and J gave up 5 bases, with 5 bases separating them. The CDR3 loop is CATSRWNNEQFF. CDR3 in DNA: TGTGCCACCAGCAGGTGGAACAATGAGCAGTTCTTC. Drawing the rest from reference TRBV15 and TRBJ2-1, the complete variable domain is DAMVIQNPRYQVTQFGKPVTLSCSQTLNHNVMYWYQQKSSQAPKLLFHYYDKDFNNEADTPDNFQSRRPNTSFCFLDIRSPGLGDTAMYLCATSRWNNEQFFGPGTRLTVL.

J is TRBJ1-1 and V is TRBV18; the D is unclear. The CDR3 length is 13 residues. Germline values: CDR1 KGHSH, CDR2 LQKENI. Trimming pared 6 bases from V and 7 bases from J, leaving 15 bases between. CDR3: CASSLLDGDEAFF. The CDR3 nucleotides are TGTGCCAGCTCTCTTCTGGACGGTGATGAAGCTTTCTTT. The complete variable domain, with remaining parts taken from reference TRBV18 and TRBJ1-1, reads NAGVMQNPRHLVRRRGQEARLRCSPMKGHSHVYWYRQLPEEGLKFMVYLQKENIIDESGMPKERFSAEFPKEGPSILRIQQVVRGDSAAYFCASSLLDGDEAFFGQGTRLTVV.

This sequence joins TRBV6-1 and TRBJ2-5, with a tentative D call TRBD2 (5 bases). Germline-derived CDR1 and CDR2 are MNHNS and SASEGT. The CDR3 sequence is 13 residues long. With 6 bases removed from V and 0 bases from J, the gap between germline ends came to 8 bases. The CDR3 DNA follows: TGTGCCAGCAGGAGGCGGGACCAAGAGACCCAGTACTTC. Amino acid sequence: CASRRRDQETQYF.

J is TRBJ1-1 and V is TRBV7-7; D is unclear. CDR1 is SSHAT and CDR2 is FNYEAQ in the germline V gene (reference sequence). V was trimmed by 5 bases and J by 2 bases, leaving 15 bases between them. This CDR3 contains 15 residues. The DNA for the CDR3 is TGTGCCAGCAGCCCCCTCCGGGCGGCAAACACTGAAGCTTTCTTT. It yields the protein CASSPLRAANTEAFF.

This clone came up once. The chain couples TRBV5-1 to TRBJ1-3; D not resolved. Deletions cut 2 bases from V and 3 bases from J, with 9 bases between. CDR3 length: 14 amino acids. Germline values: CDR1 SGHRS, CDR2 YFSETQ. The CDR3 nucleotides read TGCGCCAGCAGCTTCGATAGTCTTGGAAACACCATATATTTT. This codes for CASSFDSLGNTIYF.

V usage is TRBV4-1 and J usage is TRBJ2-5; unclear D gene. V lost 0 bases and J lost 7, with 6 bases in between. Germline loops: CDR1 MGHRA, CDR2 YSYEKL. This CDR3 has 12 residues. CDR3 nucleotides: TGCGCCAGCAGCCAAGATAGGGTGACCCAGTACTTC. This gives the protein CASSQDRVTQYF.

The chain combines TRBV18 with TRBJ2-5; tentative D call: TRBD1 (5 bases). V was pared by 5 bases and J by 2 bases, with 6 bases between. Germline values: CDR1 KGHSH, CDR2 LQKENI. The CDR3 contains 12 residues. The chain's CDR3 is CASSRQQETQYF. DNA of the CDR3: TGTGCCAGCTCAAGACAGCAAGAGACCCAGTACTTC.